Sequencing of this T cell receptor beta chain was carried out in a study of T cells in Graves' hyperthyroidism and ophthalmopathy. Overall study results and limits: Median prediction lead before ophthalmopathy onset was around 7 months with the model. Most thyroid clonotypes expanded above 0.001 appeared in blood too.

There were TCR beta CDR3 regions amplified from RNA transcripts. The HTBI primer set served for first-round RT-PCR of the TCR CDR3. From the multiplex PCR reads, TCRdb called clonotypes with MiXCR, one entry per CDR3 protein. The profile shows approximately 620,000 distinct CDR3 sequences, approximately 15% of them singletons. The study excluded patients with uncontrolled infection, other autoimmune disease, pregnancy or lactation. Predating any ophthalmopathy symptoms, the blood sample was taken at first hyperthyroidism diagnosis. This clonotype was counted many times. What it binds is unknown. Per germline, CDR1 SEHNR and CDR2 FQNEAQ (reference sequence). Trimming pared 2 bases from V and 1 base from J, leaving 8 bases between. The CDR3 loop spans 15 amino acids.

The chain has TRBV7-9 and TRBJ2-2; D call uncertain. This TCR was recovered from a woman in her twenties or thirties with Graves' hyperthyroidism that later progressed to Graves' ophthalmopathy. The sample comprised blood. CDR3 DNA sequence: TGTGCCAGCAGCTTAAATCCTGAGAACACCGGGGAGCTGTTTTTT. Translating it yields CASSLNPENTGELFF.